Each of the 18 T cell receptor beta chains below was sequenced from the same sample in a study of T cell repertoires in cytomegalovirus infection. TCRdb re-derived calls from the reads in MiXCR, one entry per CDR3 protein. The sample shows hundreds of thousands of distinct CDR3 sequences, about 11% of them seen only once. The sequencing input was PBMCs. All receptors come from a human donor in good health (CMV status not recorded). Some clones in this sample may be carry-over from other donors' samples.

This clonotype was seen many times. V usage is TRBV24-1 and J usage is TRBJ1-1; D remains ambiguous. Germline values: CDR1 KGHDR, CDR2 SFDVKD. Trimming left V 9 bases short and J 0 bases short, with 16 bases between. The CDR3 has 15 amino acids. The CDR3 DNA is TGTGCCACCGCTCGCCCCGATGGATTGAACACTGAAGCTTTCTTT. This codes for CATARPDGLNTEAFF.

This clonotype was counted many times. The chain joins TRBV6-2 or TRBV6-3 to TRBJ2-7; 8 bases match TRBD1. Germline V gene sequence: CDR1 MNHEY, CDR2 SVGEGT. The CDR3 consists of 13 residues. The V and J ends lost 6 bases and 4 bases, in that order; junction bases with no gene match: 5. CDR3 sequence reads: CASRHRGDYEQYF. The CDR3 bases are TGTGCCAGCAGACACAGGGGGGATTACGAGCAGTACTTC.

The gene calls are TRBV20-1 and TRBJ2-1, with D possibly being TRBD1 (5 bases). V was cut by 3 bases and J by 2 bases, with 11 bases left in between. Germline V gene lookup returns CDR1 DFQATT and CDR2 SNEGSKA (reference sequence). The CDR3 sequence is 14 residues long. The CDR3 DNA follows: TGCAGTGCTAGTCTTCAGGGAACCTACAATGAGCAGTTCTTC. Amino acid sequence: CSASLQGTYNEQFF.

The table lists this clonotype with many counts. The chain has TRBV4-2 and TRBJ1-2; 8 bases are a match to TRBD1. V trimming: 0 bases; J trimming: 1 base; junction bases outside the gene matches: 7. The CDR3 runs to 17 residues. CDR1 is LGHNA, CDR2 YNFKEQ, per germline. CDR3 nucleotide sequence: TGTGCCAGCAGCCAAGATTCTGGACAGGGCTATAACTATGGCTACACCTTC. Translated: CASSQDSGQGYNYGYTF.

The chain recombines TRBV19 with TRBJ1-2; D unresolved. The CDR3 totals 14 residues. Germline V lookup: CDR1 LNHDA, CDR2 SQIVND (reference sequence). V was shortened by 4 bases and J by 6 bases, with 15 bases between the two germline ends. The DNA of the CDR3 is TGTGCCAGTAGTACTAGACGGTCCGTCGATGGCTACACCTTC. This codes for CASSTRRSVDGYTF.

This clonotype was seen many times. CDR3 loop: CASSLALGLAGVSVDNEQFF. Written as DNA, the CDR3 is TGTGCCAGCAGCTTAGCGTTGGGACTAGCGGGAGTGTCCGTCGACAATGAGCAGTTCTTC. The V call is TRBV7-6, the J call TRBJ2-1, with 14 positions matching TRBD2. The trim removed 0 bases at V and 5 bases at J, leaving 12 bases unmatched. The germline gives CDR1 SGHVS, CDR2 FNYEAQ. The CDR3 runs to 20 residues.

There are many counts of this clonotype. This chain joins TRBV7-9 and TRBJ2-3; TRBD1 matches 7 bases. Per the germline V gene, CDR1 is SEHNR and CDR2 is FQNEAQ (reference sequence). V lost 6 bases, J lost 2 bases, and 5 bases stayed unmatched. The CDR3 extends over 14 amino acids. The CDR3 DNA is TGTGCCAGCAGTATTGGGACAGCCACAGATACGCAGTATTTT. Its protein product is CASSIGTATDTQYF.

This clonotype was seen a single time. The CDR3 here is CASSLARGPTWNEQFF. The DNA of the CDR3 is TGTGCCAGCAGTTTAGCCAGGGGACCCACTTGGAATGAGCAGTTCTTC. The chain carries TRBV28 and TRBJ2-1, with D perhaps matching TRBD1 (6 bases). This CDR3 comprises 16 residues. V was clipped by 2 bases and J by 7 bases, with 18 bases between them. Germline-derived CDR1 and CDR2 are MDHEN and SYDVKM.

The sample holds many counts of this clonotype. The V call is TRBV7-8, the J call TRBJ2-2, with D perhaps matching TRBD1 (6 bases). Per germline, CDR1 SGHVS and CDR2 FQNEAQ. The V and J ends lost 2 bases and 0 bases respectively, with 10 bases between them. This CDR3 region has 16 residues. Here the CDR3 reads CASSLLGGSNTGELFF. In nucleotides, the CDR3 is TGTGCCAGCAGCTTACTAGGGGGATCGAACACCGGGGAGCTGTTTTTT. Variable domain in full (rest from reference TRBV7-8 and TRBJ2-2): GAGVSQSPRYKVAKRGQDVALRCDPISGHVSLFWYQQALGQGPEFLTYFQNEAQLDKSGLPSDRFFAERPEGSVSTLKIQRTQQEDSAVYLCASSLLGGSNTGELFFGEGSRLTVL.

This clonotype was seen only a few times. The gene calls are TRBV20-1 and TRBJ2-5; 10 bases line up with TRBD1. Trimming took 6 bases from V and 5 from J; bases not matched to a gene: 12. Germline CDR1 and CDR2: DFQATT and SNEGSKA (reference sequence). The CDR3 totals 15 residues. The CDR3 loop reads CSASGQGGNIETQYF. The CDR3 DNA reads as TGCAGTGCAAGCGGACAGGGGGGGAATATTGAGACCCAGTACTTC.

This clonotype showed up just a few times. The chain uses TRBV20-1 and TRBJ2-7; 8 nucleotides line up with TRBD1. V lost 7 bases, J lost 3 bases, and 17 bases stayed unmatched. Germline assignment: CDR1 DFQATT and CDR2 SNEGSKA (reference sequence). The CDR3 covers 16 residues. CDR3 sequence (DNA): TGCAGTGTCATGCTAGCCGGGACAGGTCGATACTACGAGCAGTACTTC. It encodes CSVMLAGTGRYYEQYF.

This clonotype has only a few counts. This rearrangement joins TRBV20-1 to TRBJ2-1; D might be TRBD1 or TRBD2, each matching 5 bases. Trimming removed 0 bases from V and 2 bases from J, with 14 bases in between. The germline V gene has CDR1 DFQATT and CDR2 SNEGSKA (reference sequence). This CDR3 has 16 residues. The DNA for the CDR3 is TGCAGTGCTAGAGACCCCGGGACCGAGACCTACAATGAGCAGTTCTTC. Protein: CSARDPGTETYNEQFF.

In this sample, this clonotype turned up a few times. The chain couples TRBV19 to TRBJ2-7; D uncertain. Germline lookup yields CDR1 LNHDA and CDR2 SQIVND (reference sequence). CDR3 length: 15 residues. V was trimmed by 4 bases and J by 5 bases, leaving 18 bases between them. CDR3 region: CASSSRFPRLHEQYF. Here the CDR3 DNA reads TGTGCCAGTAGTAGCAGGTTCCCCCGGCTTCACGAGCAGTACTTC.

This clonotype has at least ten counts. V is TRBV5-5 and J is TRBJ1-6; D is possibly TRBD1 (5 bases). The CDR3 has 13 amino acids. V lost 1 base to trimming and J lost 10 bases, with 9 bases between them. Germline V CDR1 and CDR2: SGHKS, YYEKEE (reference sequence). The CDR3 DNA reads TGTGCCAGCAGCTTGTCAGGGAACTCACCCCTCCACTTT. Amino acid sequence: CASSLSGNSPLHF.

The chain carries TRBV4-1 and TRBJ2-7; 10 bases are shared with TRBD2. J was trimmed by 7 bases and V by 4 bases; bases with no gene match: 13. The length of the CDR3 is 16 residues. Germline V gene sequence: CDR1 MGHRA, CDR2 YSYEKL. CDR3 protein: CASSLRRSSGSSEQYF. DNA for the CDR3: TGCGCCAGCAGCCTTCGGCGATCTAGCGGGAGTTCTGAGCAGTACTTC.

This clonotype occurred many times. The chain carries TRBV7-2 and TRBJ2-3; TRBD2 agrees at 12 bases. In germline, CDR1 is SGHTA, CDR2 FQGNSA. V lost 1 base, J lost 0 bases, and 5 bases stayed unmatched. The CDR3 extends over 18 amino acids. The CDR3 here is CASSLGLAGASSTDTQYF. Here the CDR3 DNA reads TGTGCCAGCAGCTTAGGACTAGCGGGGGCCTCTAGCACAGATACGCAGTATTTT.

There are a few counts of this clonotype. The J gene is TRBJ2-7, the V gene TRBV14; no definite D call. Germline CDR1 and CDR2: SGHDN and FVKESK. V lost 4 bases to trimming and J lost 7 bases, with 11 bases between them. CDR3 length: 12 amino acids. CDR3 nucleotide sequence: TGTGCCAGCAGCCCTGGGCCCGGGGAGCAGTACTTC. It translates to CASSPGPGEQYF. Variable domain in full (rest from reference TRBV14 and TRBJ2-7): EAGVTQFPSHSVIEKGQTVTLRCDPISGHDNLYWYRRVMGKEIKFLLHFVKESKQDESGMPNNRFLAERTGGTYSTLKVQPAELEDSGVYFCASSPGPGEQYFGPGTRLTVT.

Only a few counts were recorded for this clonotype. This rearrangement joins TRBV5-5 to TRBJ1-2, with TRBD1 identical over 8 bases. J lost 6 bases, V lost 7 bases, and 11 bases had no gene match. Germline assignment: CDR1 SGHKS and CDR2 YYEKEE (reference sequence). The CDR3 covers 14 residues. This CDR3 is CASELLGTGDGYTF. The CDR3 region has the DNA TGTGCCAGCGAGCTCTTAGGGACAGGTGATGGCTACACCTTC.